Given below is one T cell receptor beta chain in context. The antigen is not known. Trimming took off 0 bases at V and 0 bases at J, with 26 bases between the two ends. Germline CDR1 SGHRS, CDR2 YFSETQ. CDR3 size: 21 residues. For the second PCR, which ran for roughly 6 to 12 cycles, a sample-barcoded 5' primer and a J-beta primer mix were used. Via MiXCR, TCRdb re-called the 5' RACE reads, giving one row per CDR3 protein. Of around 1,800,000 distinct CDR3 sequences listed, about 39% were seen once; the top ten hold about 23%. This record comes from a study of blood T cells in healthy people across ages. About the study: Capture via template switching afforded approximately one barcoded beta molecule per two T cells. Broader study findings: TCR beta diversity correlated strongly with naive T cell percentage. Nothing was known about donor CMV status, and this possibly confounded expanded clonotype changes.

The chain employs TRBV5-1 and TRBJ2-3; the D gene could be TRBD1 or TRBD2 (6 bases each). The sequenced material came from blood. This sequence originates from a human donor in good health. The CDR3 DNA sequence: TGCGCCAGCAGCTTGGCCAGGGGTGGAGGGAGTGGCCGAACTAGCACAGATACGCAGTATTTT. It specifies CASSLARGGGSGRTSTDTQYF. The full variable domain, rest sourced from reference TRBV5-1 and TRBJ2-3, is KAGVTQTPRYLIKTRGQQVTLSCSPISGHRSVSWYQQTPGQGLQFLFEYFSETQRNKGNFPGRFSGRQFSNSRSEMNVSTLELGDSALYLCASSLARGGGSGRTSTDTQYFGPGTRLTVL.